Listed below are T cell receptor beta chains from one sample, sequenced in a study of T-cell memory formation after mild COVID-19. Using its own MiXCR run on the 5' RACE reads, TCRdb lists one record per CDR3 protein. The sample lists tens of thousands of distinct CDR3 sequences, more than 11% occurring once. The source material was PBMCs or a T cell subset sorted from them (not recorded which). Receptors were obtained from an adult woman who had mild COVID-19 (a few samples of this study predate the infection). Cell type and time point are not known. CDR3s include the opening cysteine and the closing phenylalanine or tryptophan. The order of the fields is V gene, clone size, J gene, D gene, CDR3 length, CDR3 DNA, CDR3 protein. D genes are given only for firm matches. Clone size, where shown, is once, few, many, or a class for clones that have expanded.

V: TRBV29-1
size: .
J: TRBJ1-1
D: .
length: 12
DNA: TGCAGCGTTGAACGGGGGGGCACTGAAGCTTTCTTT
CDR3: CSVERGGTEAFF

V: TRBV24-1
size: .
J: TRBJ2-3
D: .
length: 15
DNA: TGTGCCACCAGTGATCCTCACCACGGCACAGATACGCAGTATTTT
CDR3: CATSDPHHGTDTQYF

V: TRBV7-9
size: .
J: TRBJ2-1
D: .
length: 14
DNA: TGTGCCAGCAGCTTGCAGACGTCCTACAATGAGCAGTTCTTC
CDR3: CASSLQTSYNEQFF

V: TRBV6-2/TRBV6-3
size: .
J: TRBJ2-3
D: TRBD2
length: 19
DNA: TGTGCCAGCAGTTACTCGATGTTGACTAGCGGGAGTTGGACAGATACGCAGTATTTT
CDR3: CASSYSMLTSGSWTDTQYF

V: TRBV19
size: .
J: TRBJ2-7
D: .
length: 13
DNA: TGTGCCAGTAGTATTGCAGGGCAATACGAGCAGTACTTC
CDR3: CASSIAGQYEQYF

V: TRBV4-1
size: few
J: TRBJ2-3
D: .
length: 15
DNA: TGCGCCAGCAGCCAAGATAGGCTAGAGACAGATACGCAGTATTTT
CDR3: CASSQDRLETDTQYF

V: TRBV29-1
size: few
J: TRBJ2-1
D: .
length: 11
DNA: TGCAGCGTTGGCGTAGGGAATGAGCAGTTCTTC
CDR3: CSVGVGNEQFF

V: TRBV6-5
size: .
J: TRBJ2-3
D: .
length: 12
DNA: TGTGCCAGCAGTTACGGGGCGACTACGCAGTATTTT
CDR3: CASSYGATTQYF

V: TRBV7-3
size: few
J: TRBJ1-2
D: TRBD1
length: 14
DNA: TGTGCCAGCAGCTTCGGGACAGCTTCTGATGGCTACACCTTC
CDR3: CASSFGTASDGYTF

V: TRBV19
size: .
J: TRBJ2-3
D: TRBD2
length: 16
DNA: TGTGCCAGTAGTCGGAGACTAGCGGGACTTGGGGATACGCAGTATTTT
CDR3: CASSRRLAGLGDTQYF

V: TRBV7-8
size: few
J: TRBJ1-2
D: .
length: 16
DNA: TGTGCCAGCAGCTCAGAGGACGGGGATAGTAACTATGGCTACACCTTC
CDR3: CASSSEDGDSNYGYTF

V: TRBV29-1
size: .
J: TRBJ1-4
D: .
length: 13
DNA: TGCAGCGTGTTAACTGGGGGTAGTGAAAAACTGTTTTTT
CDR3: CSVLTGGSEKLFF

V: TRBV7-9
size: few
J: TRBJ2-7
D: .
length: 14
DNA: TGTGCCAGCAGCTTGTTTGGGTTCGACTACGAGCAGTACTTC
CDR3: CASSLFGFDYEQYF

V: TRBV20-1
size: many
J: TRBJ2-7
D: .
length: 12
DNA: TGCAGTGCTAGATCAGCTCTGAACGAGCAGTACTTC
CDR3: CSARSALNEQYF

V: TRBV4-3
size: few
J: TRBJ2-1
D: .
length: 16
DNA: TGCGCCAGCAGCCAAGATGGGCTAGCGCTTTACAATGAGCAGTTCTTC
CDR3: CASSQDGLALYNEQFF

V: TRBV4-3
size: few
J: TRBJ2-1
D: TRBD2
length: 15
DNA: TGCGCCAGCAGTTACGGGACTAGCGGGACCAATGAGCAGTTCTTC
CDR3: CASSYGTSGTNEQFF

V: TRBV13
size: few
J: TRBJ2-1
D: .
length: 16
DNA: TGTGCCAGCAGCTCCAATCGGGGACGGGCCTACAATGAGCAGTTCTTC
CDR3: CASSSNRGRAYNEQFF

V: TRBV12-3/TRBV12-4
size: few
J: TRBJ2-7
D: .
length: 12
DNA: TGTGCCAGCAGCATACAGACCTACGAGCAGTACTTC
CDR3: CASSIQTYEQYF

V: TRBV12-3/TRBV12-4
size: few
J: TRBJ2-7
D: .
length: 13
DNA: TGTGCCAGCGCTCCCGACAGCTCCTACGAGCAGTACTTC
CDR3: CASAPDSSYEQYF

V: TRBV29-1
size: few
J: TRBJ2-7
D: TRBD2
length: 14
DNA: TGCAGCGTTGAAGTAGCGGGCAGCTCCTACGAGCAGTACTTC
CDR3: CSVEVAGSSYEQYF

V: TRBV4-1
size: .
J: TRBJ2-1
D: .
length: 12
DNA: TGCGCCAGCAGCCACTGGACCCCCGAGCAGTTCTTC
CDR3: CASSHWTPEQFF

V: TRBV7-9
size: .
J: TRBJ2-1
D: .
length: 13
DNA: TGTGCCAGCACCCCCGGAGTCGACGGTGAGCAGTTCTTC
CDR3: CASTPGVDGEQFF

V: TRBV4-1
size: few
J: TRBJ2-1
D: .
length: 14
DNA: TGCGCCAGCAGCCAATTCGCTGGGTACAATGAGCAGTTCTTC
CDR3: CASSQFAGYNEQFF

V: TRBV5-1
size: .
J: TRBJ2-7
D: TRBD2
length: 18
DNA: TGCGCCAGCAGCTTGGGGGCGGGAGGGCCGCGTTTCTTGGAAGAGCAGTACTTC
CDR3: CASSLGAGGPRFLEEQYF

V: TRBV7-7
size: few
J: TRBJ2-6
D: .
length: 20
DNA: TGTGCTAGCAGCTTAGGGCCAGCGGTAGCTCCAACCTCTGGGGCCAACGTCCTGACTTTC
CDR3: CASSLGPAVAPTSGANVLTF